This T cell receptor (beta chain) came from a study of human T cells and chemical hapten exposure. Study as a whole: Each patient's scalp received weekly diphenylcyclopropenone throughout the approximately 23-week study.

CDR1 and CDR2 from the germline V gene are LNHNV and YYDKDF (reference sequence). V lost 0 bases and J 4 bases, leaving 6 bases between the germline ends. CDR3 size: 14 residues. Unique molecular identifiers were attached to individual cDNA molecules during library preparation. A single record per CDR3 protein comes from TCRdb applying MiXCR to the reads. Altogether around 500 distinct CDR3 sequences are present, 67% being singletons, with the ten largest covering roughly a fifth. Specified treatment: therapeutic diphenylcyclopropenone sensitization with weekly scalp DPC. Overall study findings and caveats: Controls formed significantly fewer large CDR3 similarity clusters than expanded TCRs did. The count of PT1 expanded TCRs correlated positively with patch test score. TCRs above 1 in 1000 frequency did not change with DPC sensitization.

About this clonotype itself: What it binds is unknown.

This specimen consisted of whole blood, obtained before DPC sensitization or 2, 6, or about 24 weeks after (not recorded which). The rearrangement uses TRBV15 and TRBJ1-4; D is uncertain. This TCR derives from an adult with alopecia areata. Some clones in this sample may be carry-over from other donors' samples. This table probably holds off-target reads from a library built for another chain. This chain's CDR3 is CATSRDSINEKLFF. CDR3 bases: TGTGCCACCAGCAGAGATAGCATTAATGAAAAACTGTTTTTT.